Below, 29 T cell receptor beta chains from the same sample are listed, as sequenced in a study of blood T cell repertoires in COVID-19. Profiling relied on immunoSEQ multiplex PCR, and the TCRdb table lists in-frame clones only, not all of them. This sample yields around 200,000 clones, of which around four fifths are seen a single time; roughly 8% belongs to the top ten. What was sequenced was peripheral blood. The receptors derive from a woman aged 50 to 60 with acute or convalescent COVID-19.

The V gene is TRBV7-3, the J gene TRBJ2-1, with D possibly TRBD2 on 6 matching bases. The V gene lost 5 bases and the J gene lost 0 bases, with 14 bases spanning the gap. This CDR3 contains 16 residues. The germline V gene encodes CDR1 SGHTA and CDR2 FQGTGA. As DNA, the CDR3 is TGTGCCAGCAGCCCATCGGGCGGGACCTCCTACAATGAGCAGTTCTTC. Its translation: CASSPSGGTSYNEQFF.

Only a few counts were recorded for this clone. The chain links TRBV29-1 to TRBJ1-1; D may be TRBD1 (6 bases). The CDR3 contains 11 residues. Per germline, CDR1 SQVTM and CDR2 ANQGSEA. CDR3 protein: CGGGRSTEAFF. As DNA, the CDR3 is TGCGGGGGGGGGCGCAGCACTGAAGCTTTCTTT.

This rearrangement joins TRBV7-6 to TRBJ1-5; unclear D gene. The CDR3 totals 15 residues. CDR1 and CDR2 (germline): SGHVS, FNYEAQ. V gave up 4 bases and J gave up 3 bases, with 13 bases separating them. This CDR3 reads CASSSSPLFNQPQHF. The DNA for the CDR3 is TGTGCCAGCAGCTCCTCCCCCCTGTTCAATCAGCCCCAGCATTTT.

The rearrangement links TRBV5-1 to TRBJ1-4; D not resolved. The CDR3 loop spans 14 amino acids. Germline V lookup: CDR1 SGHRS, CDR2 YFSETQ. The V end lost 4 bases, the J end lost 7 bases, and 14 bases lay between the germline ends. CDR3 sequence: CASSKGVDIEKLFF. Written as DNA, the CDR3 is TGCGCCAGCAGCAAAGGAGTTGATATTGAAAAACTGTTTTTT.

The chain is built from TRBV6-1 and TRBJ2-7; TRBD2 matches at 8 bases. Trimming removed 1 base from V and 5 bases from J; junction bases left unmatched: 7. CDR3 length: 15 residues. The germline V gene encodes CDR1 MNHNS and CDR2 SASEGT. The CDR3 spells CASSEEAGGPHEQYF. CDR3 coding DNA: TGTGCCAGCAGTGAAGAGGCGGGAGGTCCCCACGAGCAGTACTTC.

The chain joins TRBV19 to TRBJ2-7; tentatively, D is TRBD1 (6 bases). The CDR3 length is 15 residues. Germline V gene data show CDR1 as LNHDA and CDR2 as SQIVND (reference sequence). Trimming took off 2 bases at V and 0 bases at J, with 11 bases between the two ends. The CDR3 DNA sequence: TGTGCCAGTAGTATAAACACGGGACACTCCTACGAGCAGTACTTC. Translation: CASSINTGHSYEQYF. Using reference TRBV19 and TRBJ2-7 for the parts outside the CDR3, the full variable domain is DGGITQSPKYLFRKEGQNVTLSCEQNLNHDAMYWYRQDPGQGLRLIYYSQIVNDFQKGDIAEGYSVSREKKESFPLTVTSAQKNPTAFYLCASSINTGHSYEQYFGPGTRLTVT.

Note on this clone: The same CDR3 can be traced to other DNA sequences in this sample. This chain connects TRBV6-6 to TRBJ2-7, with 8 bases aligning to TRBD1. After removal of 0 bases from V and 1 base from J, the junction contained 2 bases not matched to a gene. The V gene's germline CDR1 is MNHNY and CDR2 SVGAGI (reference sequence). The CDR3 is made up of 15 amino acids. DNA for the CDR3: TGTGCCAGCAGTTACTCGACAGGGGTATCCTACGAGCAGTACTTC. Its translation is CASSYSTGVSYEQYF.

V usage is TRBV27 and J usage is TRBJ2-7, with 10 bases matching TRBD1. The J segment lost 11 bases and the V segment lost 2 bases, leaving 9 bases of the junction unmatched. CDR1 is MNHEY and CDR2 is SMNVEV in the germline V gene (reference sequence). This CDR3 has 14 amino acids. The CDR3, as DNA: TGTGCCAGCAGTTTAGACCCGACAGGGGGCCCCGAGTACTTC. As protein: CASSLDPTGGPEYF.

This clone has a handful of counts. J is TRBJ1-5 and V is TRBV19; D possibly corresponds to TRBD1 (6 bases). From germline, CDR1 is LNHDA and CDR2 SQIVND (reference sequence). Trimming took off 0 bases at V and 5 bases at J, with 17 bases between the two ends. The CDR3 spans 17 residues. The CDR3 reads CASSIDLQTGRYQPQHF. DNA for the CDR3: TGTGCCAGTAGTATAGATCTCCAAACAGGGCGTTATCAGCCCCAGCATTTT. The full variable domain, in which reference TRBV19 and TRBJ1-5 provide the parts outside the CDR3, is DGGITQSPKYLFRKEGQNVTLSCEQNLNHDAMYWYRQDPGQGLRLIYYSQIVNDFQKGDIAEGYSVSREKKESFPLTVTSAQKNPTAFYLCASSIDLQTGRYQPQHFGDGTRLSIL.

The gene calls are TRBV18 and TRBJ2-5, with D unresolved. The ends were cut back, 2 bases at V and 5 bases at J, with 3 bases in the middle. The germline gives CDR1 KGHSH, CDR2 LQKENI. The CDR3 loop spans 11 amino acids. The CDR3 region is CASSPSETQYF. The CDR3 coding sequence is TGTGCCAGCTCACCAAGCGAGACCCAGTACTTC.

The chain employs TRBV20-1 and TRBJ2-7; D unresolved. The V end lost 2 bases, the J end lost 4 bases, and 3 bases lay between the germline ends. The CDR3 is made up of 10 amino acids. Germline CDR1 is DFQATT and CDR2 is SNEGSKA (reference sequence). CDR3 DNA: TGCAGTGCTAGACCGTACGAGCAGTACTTC. Protein: CSARPYEQYF.

The chain has TRBV7-9 and TRBJ1-6, with TRBD1 as a possible D gene (5 bases). Trimming took 1 base from V and 4 from J, leaving 11 bases between them. The length of the CDR3 is 16 residues. Germline CDR1 SEHNR, CDR2 FQNEAQ (reference sequence). CDR3 coding DNA: TGTGCCAGCAGCTTAGGGAGGGGAGGATATAATTCACCCCTCCACTTT. This codes for CASSLGRGGYNSPLHF.

The chain recombines TRBV25-1 with TRBJ2-2, with unresolved D. Germline CDR1 is MGHDK and CDR2 is SYGVNS. V gave up 0 bases and J gave up 1 base, with 9 bases separating them. The CDR3 runs 16 residues. The DNA of the CDR3 is TGTGCCAGCAGTGAATATTCAGTCCTGAACACCGGGGAGCTGTTTTTT. It translates to CASSEYSVLNTGELFF.

The chain combines TRBV10-3 with TRBJ2-1; 12 positions match TRBD2. The CDR3 has 17 residues. Trimming removed 4 bases from V and 0 bases from J; junction bases left unmatched: 4. The germline gives CDR1 ENHRY, CDR2 SYGVKD. This CDR3 is CAISGTSGKGSYNEQFF. In nucleotides, the CDR3 is TGTGCCATCAGTGGGACTAGCGGGAAGGGCTCCTACAATGAGCAGTTCTTC.

This clone was recorded only once. The chain links TRBV11-3 to TRBJ2-1; D remains ambiguous. CDR3 size: 15 residues. Between the trimmed V and J ends, which lost 3 bases and 0 bases, there was a span of 9 bases. Germline assignment: CDR1 SGHNT and CDR2 YENEEA. CDR3 region: CASSFELSSYNEQFF. The CDR3, as DNA: TGTGCCAGCAGCTTCGAATTGAGCTCCTACAATGAGCAGTTCTTC.

V usage is TRBV10-1 and J usage is TRBJ1-4; D might be TRBD1 (5 bases). Between the trimmed V and J ends, which lost 11 bases and 4 bases, there was a span of 14 bases. Germline V gene data show CDR1 as WNHNN and CDR2 as SYGVQD (reference sequence). The CDR3 totals 13 residues. This chain's CDR3 is CADPGGGNEKLFF. CDR3 nucleotide sequence: TGCGCCGATCCCGGGGGGGGTAATGAAAAACTGTTTTTT.

CDR3 loop: CASSQTVGLAGDTGELFF. CDR3 DNA sequence: TGTGCCAGCAGCCAAACGGTAGGACTAGCGGGGGACACCGGGGAGCTGTTTTTT. The J gene is TRBJ2-2, the V gene TRBV14; TRBD2 aligns across 13 bases. Germline V gene data show CDR1 as SGHDN and CDR2 as FVKESK. There are 18 residues in the CDR3. V lost 2 bases, J lost 3 bases, and 6 bases stayed unmatched.

The V gene is TRBV12-3 or TRBV12-4, the J gene TRBJ2-7; the D gene is possibly TRBD1 (5 bases). V lost 4 bases to trimming and J lost 3 bases, with 7 bases between them. The CDR3 has 12 amino acids. DNA of the CDR3: TGTGCCAGCAGTTCAGGGTTCTACGAGCAGTACTTC. This sequence encodes CASSSGFYEQYF.

CDR3 nucleotide sequence: TGCGCCAGCAGCGATCGACAGGGGGACGAGCAGTACTTC. This translates into CASSDRQGDEQYF. The V call is TRBV5-1, the J call TRBJ2-7; 9 nucleotides agree with TRBD1. The CDR3 length is 13 residues. Germline V gene sequence: CDR1 SGHRS, CDR2 YFSETQ. The J segment lost 5 bases and the V segment lost 4 bases, leaving 4 bases of the junction unmatched.

This chain joins TRBV6-5 and TRBJ2-3; D is perhaps TRBD2 (7 bases). Trimming took 8 bases from V and 0 from J, leaving 15 bases between them. The CDR3 sequence is 15 residues long. Germline CDR1 and CDR2: MNHEY and SVGAGI. The CDR3 DNA sequence: TGTGCCAGCCTAACCCGGGGGGCTAGCACAGATACGCAGTATTTT. Its translation: CASLTRGASTDTQYF.

This chain uses TRBV11-2 with TRBJ2-3; possible D gene TRBD2, 9 bases. Germline V gene data show CDR1 as SGHAT and CDR2 as FQNNGV. Deletions cut 5 bases from V and 1 base from J, with 25 bases between. This CDR3 region has 19 residues. CDR3 DNA: TGTGCCAGCAGCCCAGGGGGCGGGAGGGCCTCTGGTCGCACAGATACGCAGTATTTT. Residues: CASSPGGGRASGRTDTQYF.

The chain couples TRBV19 to TRBJ1-4; D is unclear. Between the trimmed V and J ends, which lost 1 base and 6 bases, there was a span of 12 bases. The germline V gene has CDR1 LNHDA and CDR2 SQIVND (reference sequence). This CDR3 has 15 residues. Here the CDR3 reads CASSIGRTVDEKLFF. The DNA for the CDR3 is TGTGCCAGTAGTATAGGCCGCACTGTTGATGAAAAACTGTTTTTT.

This clone has a handful of counts. J is TRBJ2-7 and V is TRBV12-5; the D gene is possibly TRBD2 (5 bases). Trimming stripped 1 base from V and 2 bases from J, with 21 bases between. In germline, CDR1 is LGHNT, CDR2 FRNRAP. This CDR3 spans 18 amino acids. CDR3 sequence: CASGLALLPGIFPYEQYF. The CDR3 DNA follows: TGTGCTAGTGGTTTGGCCCTTCTGCCCGGGATCTTCCCCTACGAGCAGTACTTC. Full variable domain (rest looked up from reference TRBV12-5 and TRBJ2-7): DARVTQTPRHKVTEMGQEVTMRCQPILGHNTVFWYRQTMMQGLELLAYFRNRAPLDDSGMPKDRFSAEMPDATLATLKIQPSEPRDSAVYFCASGLALLPGIFPYEQYFGPGTRLTVT.

V usage is TRBV6-5 and J usage is TRBJ2-3; D perhaps matches TRBD1 (5 bases). The germline CDR1 and CDR2 sequences are MNHEY and SVGAGI. The V end was cut by 6 bases, the J end by 2 bases, with 9 bases between. The CDR3 has 13 amino acids. CDR3 loop: CASRRQITDTQYF. CDR3 DNA: TGTGCCAGCAGAAGACAGATCACAGATACGCAGTATTTT.

This clone was seen once. This chain uses TRBV2 with TRBJ1-6; D is undetermined. This CDR3 comprises 15 residues. Deletions cut 4 bases from V and 0 bases from J, with 7 bases between. The V gene's germline CDR1 is SNHLY and CDR2 FYNNEI. DNA of the CDR3: TGTGCCAGCAGTGGGGCCCTCTCCTATAATTCACCCCTCCACTTT. Protein product: CASSGALSYNSPLHF.

The rearrangement uses TRBV27 and TRBJ2-7, with a tentative D call TRBD1 (6 bases). Germline CDR1 and CDR2: MNHEY and SMNVEV (reference sequence). The V gene lost 6 bases and the J gene lost 4 bases, with 7 bases spanning the gap. CDR3 length equals 11 residues. CDR3 in amino acids: CASSQGYEQYF. CDR3 sequence (DNA): TGTGCCAGCAGCCAGGGGTACGAGCAGTACTTC.

The chain couples TRBV2 to TRBJ2-5; D perhaps matches TRBD2 (5 bases). V was shortened by 4 bases and J by 5 bases, with 11 bases between the two germline ends. CDR1 and CDR2 (germline): SNHLY, FYNNEI. The CDR3 is 13 residues long. The DNA for the CDR3 is TGTGCCAGCAGTGGCCGGACGGGGGAGACCCAGTACTTC. It codes for CASSGRTGETQYF.

This chain uses TRBV3-1 (or the pseudogene TRBV3-2) with TRBJ1-5; D is ambiguous. The CDR3 contains 13 residues. V was trimmed by 0 bases and J by 7 bases, leaving 7 bases between them. Germline V gene data show CDR1 as LGHDT and CDR2 as YNNKEL (reference sequence). The chain's CDR3 is CASSQDSRQPQHF. The CDR3 nucleotides read TGTGCCAGCAGCCAAGATTCGAGACAGCCCCAGCATTTT.

The genes are TRBV27 and TRBJ2-7, with 12 bases matching TRBD1. V was clipped by 3 bases and J by 4 bases; unmatched bases: 7. The CDR3 has 16 residues. CDR1 MNHEY and CDR2 SMNVEV come from the germline V gene (reference sequence). In DNA form, the CDR3 reads TGTGCCAGCAGTTTCTTTCCGGGACAGGGGGCTTACGAGCAGTACTTC. Translating it yields CASSFFPGQGAYEQYF.